This record concerns one TCR beta chain sequence. In the study's own analysis: Quantification of nucleated cells was approximated via reference gene primer amplification. Clones were sequenced by immunoSEQ multiplex PCR, and TCRdb holds only the in-frame ones, with some missing. That table furnishes V, J and clone size, whereas the DNA furnished D and trimming. The table records fewer than 500,000 clones, around nine tenths of them present only once. V was clipped by 6 bases and J by 3 bases; unmatched bases: 11. This CDR3 is built from 16 residues. CDR1 is SNHLY, CDR2 FYNNEI, per germline. This record comes from a study of blood T cell repertoires in COVID-19. Looking at the study overall: Samples representing acute and convalescent COVID-19 were sourced from the United States, Italy and Spain. PBMCs, B-cell-depleted T cells, or T cells provided the cDNA or gDNA that made up the material.

It was during active infection that Seattle patients were enrolled and then longitudinally followed. Sequenced sample: peripheral blood. The source of this sequence is a man aged 18 to 30 with COVID-19, enrolled during active disease. V usage is TRBV2 and J usage is TRBJ2-3, with TRBD2 identical over 8 bases. The CDR3 region has the DNA TGTGCCAGCAGACTGCTCCCGGGACTAGGAACAGATACGCAGTATTTT. Protein sequence: CASRLLPGLGTDTQYF.